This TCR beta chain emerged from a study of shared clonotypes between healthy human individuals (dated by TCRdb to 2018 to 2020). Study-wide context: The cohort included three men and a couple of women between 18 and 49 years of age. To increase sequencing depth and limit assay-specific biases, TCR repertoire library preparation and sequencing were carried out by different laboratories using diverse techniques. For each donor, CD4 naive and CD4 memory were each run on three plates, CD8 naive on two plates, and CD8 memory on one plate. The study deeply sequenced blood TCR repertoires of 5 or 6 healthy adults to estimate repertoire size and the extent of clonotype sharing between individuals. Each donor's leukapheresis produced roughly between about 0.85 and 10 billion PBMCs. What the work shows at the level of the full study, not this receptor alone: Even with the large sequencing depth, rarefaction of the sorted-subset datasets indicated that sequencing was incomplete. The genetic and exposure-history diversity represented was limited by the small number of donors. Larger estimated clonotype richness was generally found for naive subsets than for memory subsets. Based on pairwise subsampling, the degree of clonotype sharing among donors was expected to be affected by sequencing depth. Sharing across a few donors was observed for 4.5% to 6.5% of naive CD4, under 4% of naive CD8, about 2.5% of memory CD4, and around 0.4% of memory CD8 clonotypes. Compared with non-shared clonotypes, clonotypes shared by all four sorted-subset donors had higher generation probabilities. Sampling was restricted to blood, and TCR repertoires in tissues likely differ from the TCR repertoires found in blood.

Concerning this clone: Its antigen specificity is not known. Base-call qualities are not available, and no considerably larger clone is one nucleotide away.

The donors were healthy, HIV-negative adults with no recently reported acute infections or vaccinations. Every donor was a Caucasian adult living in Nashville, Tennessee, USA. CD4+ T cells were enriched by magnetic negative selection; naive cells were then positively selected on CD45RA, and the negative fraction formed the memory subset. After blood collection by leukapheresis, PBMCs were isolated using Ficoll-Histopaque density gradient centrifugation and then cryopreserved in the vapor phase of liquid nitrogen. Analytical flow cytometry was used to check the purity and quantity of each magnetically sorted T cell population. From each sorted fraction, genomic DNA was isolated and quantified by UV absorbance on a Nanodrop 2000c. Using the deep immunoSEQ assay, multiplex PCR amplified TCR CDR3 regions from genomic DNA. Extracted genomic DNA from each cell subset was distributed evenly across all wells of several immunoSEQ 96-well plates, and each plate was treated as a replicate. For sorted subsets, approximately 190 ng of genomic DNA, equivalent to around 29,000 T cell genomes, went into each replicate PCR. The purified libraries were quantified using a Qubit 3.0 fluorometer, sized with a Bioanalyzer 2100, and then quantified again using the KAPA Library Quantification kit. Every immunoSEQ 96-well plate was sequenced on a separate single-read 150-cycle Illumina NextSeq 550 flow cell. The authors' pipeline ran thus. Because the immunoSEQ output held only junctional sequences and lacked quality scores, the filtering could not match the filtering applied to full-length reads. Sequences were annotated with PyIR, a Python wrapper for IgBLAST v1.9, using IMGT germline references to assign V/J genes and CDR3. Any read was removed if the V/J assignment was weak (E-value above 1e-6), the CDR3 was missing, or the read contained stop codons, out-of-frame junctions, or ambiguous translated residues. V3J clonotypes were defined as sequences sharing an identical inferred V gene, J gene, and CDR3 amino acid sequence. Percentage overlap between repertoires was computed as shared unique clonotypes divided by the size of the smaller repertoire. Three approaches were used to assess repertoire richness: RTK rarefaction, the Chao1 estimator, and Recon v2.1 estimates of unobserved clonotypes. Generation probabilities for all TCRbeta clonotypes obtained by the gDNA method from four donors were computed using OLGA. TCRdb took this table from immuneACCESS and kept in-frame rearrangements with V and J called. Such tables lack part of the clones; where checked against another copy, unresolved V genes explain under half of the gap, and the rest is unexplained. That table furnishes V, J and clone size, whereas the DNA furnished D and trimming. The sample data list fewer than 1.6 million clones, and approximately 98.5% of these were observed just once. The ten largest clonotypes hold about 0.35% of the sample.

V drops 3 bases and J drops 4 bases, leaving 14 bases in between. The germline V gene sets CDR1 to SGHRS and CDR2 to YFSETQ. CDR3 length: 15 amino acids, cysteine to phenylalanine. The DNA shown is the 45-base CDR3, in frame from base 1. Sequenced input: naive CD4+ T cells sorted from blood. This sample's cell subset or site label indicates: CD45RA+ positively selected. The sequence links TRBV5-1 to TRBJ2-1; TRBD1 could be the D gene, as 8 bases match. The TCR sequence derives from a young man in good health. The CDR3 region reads CASSSGGQEYNEQFF. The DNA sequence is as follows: TGCGCCAGCAGCTCGGGGGGACAGGAGTACAATGAGCAGTTCTTC.